The sequence of this T cell receptor beta chain was determined in a study of control samples from healthy donors and cancer patients. Only in-frame clones appear in the TCRdb table, and some are missing; sequencing was by immunoSEQ multiplex PCR. The sample gives tens of thousands of clones, about 92% of which show up once; about 1.7% is in the top ten. V lost 4 bases and J lost 5; bases outside the gene matches: 17. There are 17 residues in the CDR3. Germline CDR1 reads SGDLS; CDR2 reads YYNGEE. In its sample, this clone was seen once. The sequence came from a man between 35 and 55 years old with colorectal cancer. Material for sequencing was PBMCs. This chain uses TRBV9 with TRBJ2-5; 7 bases agree with TRBD2. Here the CDR3 DNA reads TGTGCCAGCAGCTCCTCCGGGGGGACCTACCTGTTGGAGACCCAGTACTTC. It translates to CASSSSGGTYLLETQYF.